One sample yielded the 24 T cell receptor beta chains listed below, sequenced in a study of T cells in Graves' hyperthyroidism and ophthalmopathy. Researchers took RNA transcripts and amplified the TCR beta CDR3 regions from them. First-round RT-PCR with HTBI primers amplified the TCR CDR3 region. TCRdb re-analysed the multiplex PCR reads in MiXCR, keeping a single row per CDR3 protein. This sample has about 640,000 distinct CDR3 sequences; less than 25% occur once, and the top ten carry 30% to 40%. Sample: blood. The receptors originated from a young man with Graves' ophthalmopathy.

This clonotype was counted only a few times. The V gene is TRBV30, the J gene TRBJ2-1; maybe TRBD2 (6 bases). From germline, CDR1 is GTSNPN and CDR2 SVGIG (reference sequence). The V and J ends lost 0 bases and 0 bases respectively, with 21 bases between them. The CDR3 covers 19 residues. In nucleotides, the CDR3 is TGTGCCTGGAGTGTGGCGGGATCAAATCTTCCTAGCTCCTACAATGAGCAGTTCTTC. Translation: CAWSVAGSNLPSSYNEQFF.

This clonotype came up many times. The chain combines TRBV12-3 or TRBV12-4 with TRBJ1-5; perhaps TRBD1 as D (6 bases). V gave up 3 bases and J gave up 6 bases, with 15 bases separating them. CDR3 length: 15 residues. The CDR3: CASSFIPGGAQPQHF. The CDR3 DNA is TGTGCCAGCAGTTTCATACCCGGGGGGGCTCAGCCCCAGCATTTT.

A note on this clonotype: The final CDR3 position lacks the conserved phenylalanine or tryptophan, pointing to a likely read error. V and J are TRBV2 and TRBJ2-7, with D unclear. The CDR3 is 11 amino acids. Germline V CDR1 and CDR2: SNHLY, FYNNEI. Trimming pared 5 bases from V and 2 bases from J, leaving 4 bases between. CDR3 amino acids: CASSTTYEQYL. The CDR3 DNA reads as TGTGCCAGCAGTACCACCTACGAGCAGTACCTC.

This sequence joins TRBV20-1 and TRBJ2-1; maybe TRBD2 (5 bases). Between the trimmed V and J ends, which lost 4 bases and 6 bases, there was a span of 16 bases. The germline V gene encodes CDR1 DFQATT and CDR2 SNEGSKA (reference sequence). The CDR3 covers 14 residues. This chain's CDR3 is CSATPIRAGNEQFF. The CDR3 DNA sequence: TGCAGTGCTACTCCGATAAGGGCGGGCAATGAGCAGTTCTTC.

The table lists this clonotype with many counts. The V and J genes are TRBV3-1 and TRBJ2-3; no definite D call. The CDR3 has 11 residues. CDR1 is LGHDT and CDR2 is YNNKEL in the germline V gene (reference sequence). V was trimmed by 1 base and J by 8 bases, leaving 4 bases between them. CDR3 bases: TGTGCCAGCAGCCAAGCAGCTACGCAGTATTTT. Protein product: CASSQAATQYF.

This chain joins TRBV20-1 and TRBJ2-1, with 13 bases that match TRBD2. The V gene's germline CDR1 is DFQATT and CDR2 SNEGSKA (reference sequence). CDR3 size: 17 residues. Unmatched junction bases numbered 7, after V lost 0 bases and J lost 5 bases. Written as DNA, the CDR3 is TGCAGTGCTAGAGATCGGGGGACTAGCGGGACCAACAATGAGCAGTTCTTC. Amino acids: CSARDRGTSGTNNEQFF.

Notes on this clonotype: The limits of the CDR3 on the DNA are not certain, so only TCRdb's listed CDR3 is given. The genes are TRBV14 and TRBJ2-2; the tabulated D call, TRBD2, remains unverified against the DNA. The germline CDR1 and CDR2 sequences are SGHDN and FVKESK. The length of the CDR3 is 20 amino acids, counting both ends. The CDR3 reads CASSQDPDRLPLRTPGSCFF.

This clonotype has only a few counts. The chain uses TRBV28 and TRBJ1-2; D may be TRBD1 (5 bases). Germline values: CDR1 MDHEN, CDR2 SYDVKM. Trimming took off 8 bases at V and 5 bases at J, with 15 bases between the two ends. CDR3 size: 13 residues. The CDR3 DNA reads as TGTGCCAGCTTTGGGGCTGATCTTTATGGCTACACCTTC. Translated, it gives CASFGADLYGYTF.

The sample holds many counts of this clonotype. This sequence joins TRBV27 and TRBJ2-7; TRBD1 is a possible D gene (6 bases). CDR1 and CDR2 (germline): MNHEY, SMNVEV (reference sequence). The CDR3 runs to 15 residues. V was pared by 5 bases and J by 2 bases, with 16 bases between. CDR3: CASSLSPEGAYEQYF. In nucleotides, the CDR3 is TGTGCCAGCAGTCTGAGTCCTGAGGGGGCCTACGAGCAGTACTTC.

CDR3 in DNA: TGTGCCAGCAGCTCCCAGGGGAGGGCGAACACTGAAGCTTTCTTT. This codes for CASSSQGRANTEAFF. The rearrangement links TRBV5-8 to TRBJ1-1; the D gene is possibly TRBD1 (6 bases). Per the germline V gene, CDR1 is SGHTS and CDR2 is YDEGEE. CDR3 length: 15 amino acids. The V and J ends lost 3 bases and 1 base respectively, with 13 bases between them. The entire variable domain, with the rest obtained from reference TRBV5-8 and TRBJ1-1, is as follows: EAGVTQSPTHLIKTRGQQATLRCSPISGHTSVYWYQQALGLGLQFLLWYDEGEERNRGNFPPRFSGRQFPNYSSELNVNALELEDSALYLCASSSQGRANTEAFFGQGTRLTVV.

This clonotype showed up just a few times. The chain uses TRBV5-5 and TRBJ2-7; 11 positions match TRBD1. Germline values: CDR1 SGHKS, CDR2 YYEKEE (reference sequence). J gave up 7 bases and V 2 bases, and 5 bases lay outside the gene matches. CDR3 length: 14 amino acids. CDR3 nucleotide sequence: TGTGCCAGCAGCTTCGGACAGGGGGCGACTGAGCAGTACTTC. Encoded protein: CASSFGQGATEQYF.

The chain is built from TRBV10-2 and TRBJ2-7; 9 nucleotides match TRBD1. The CDR3 is 14 amino acids. V trimming: 5 bases; J trimming: 7 bases; junction bases outside the gene matches: 9. Germline loops: CDR1 WSHSY, CDR2 SAAADI. CDR3 in amino acids: CASSSLQGAGEQYF. The CDR3 DNA is TGCGCCAGCAGTTCCCTACAGGGGGCCGGAGAGCAGTACTTC.

This clonotype was counted a few times. The rearrangement uses TRBV4-1 and TRBJ2-1; 8 bases agree with TRBD2. CDR1 and CDR2 from the germline V gene are MGHRA and YSYEKL. The V and J ends lost 1 base and 9 bases, in that order; junction bases with no gene match: 11. This CDR3 comprises 16 residues. This chain's CDR3 is CASSQVGAGERGEQFF. DNA of the CDR3: TGCGCCAGCAGCCAAGTCGGAGCGGGAGAGAGGGGTGAGCAGTTCTTC.

The CDR3 DNA is TGCAGTGCTAGAGTGGGACAGGGGGCTGCTGAAGCTTTCTTT. This translates into CSARVGQGAAEAFF. The J gene is TRBJ1-1, the V gene TRBV20-1; 12 nucleotides align to TRBD1. V was clipped by 1 base and J by 6 bases; unmatched bases: 3. CDR1 and CDR2 from the germline V gene are DFQATT and SNEGSKA (reference sequence). The CDR3 is 14 residues long.

This clonotype was detected a few times. This rearrangement joins TRBV12-3 or TRBV12-4 to TRBJ2-2; D unclear. The CDR3 has 15 residues. Trimming pared 1 base from V and 5 bases from J, leaving 11 bases between. The CDR3 bases are TGTGCCAGCAGTTTAGGCAGGTTGGAGACCGGGGAGCTGTTTTTT. Residues: CASSLGRLETGELFF.

The chain employs TRBV4-1 and TRBJ2-1; D possibly matches TRBD1 or TRBD2 (5 bases each). Trimming left V 0 bases short and J 5 bases short, with 17 bases between. The V gene's germline CDR1 is MGHRA and CDR2 YSYEKL. CDR3 size: 17 residues. The CDR3: CASSQEPRGPRNNEQFF. The CDR3 bases are TGCGCCAGCAGCCAAGAGCCCCGGGGACCAAGAAACAATGAGCAGTTCTTC.

The CDR3 DNA is TGCAGTGCTAGAGATGGGGGGACCGCTCCCAAAGAGACCCAGTACTTC. Amino acids: CSARDGGTAPKETQYF. This sequence joins TRBV20-1 and TRBJ2-5; TRBD2 is a possible D gene (6 bases). This CDR3 region has 16 residues. Per the germline V gene, CDR1 is DFQATT and CDR2 is SNEGSKA (reference sequence). V lost 0 bases to trimming and J lost 3 bases, with 17 bases between them.

A few counts support this clonotype. This CDR3 is CASSWGSEAFF. Written as DNA, the CDR3 is TGTGCCAGCAGTTGGGGGTCTGAAGCTTTCTTT. This chain connects TRBV25-1 to TRBJ1-1; TRBD1 might be the D (5 bases). Germline-derived CDR1 and CDR2 are MGHDK and SYGVNS. V gave up 5 bases and J gave up 6 bases, with 7 bases separating them. This CDR3 has 11 amino acids. Based on the CDR3 plus reference TRBV25-1 and TRBJ1-1, the full variable domain is EADIYQTPRYLVIGTGKKITLECSQTMGHDKMYWYQQDPGMELHLIHYSYGVNSTEKGDLSSESTVSRIRTEHFPLTLESARPSHTSQYLCASSWGSEAFFGQGTRLTVV.

This clonotype has a count of ten or more. J is TRBJ2-7 and V is TRBV28; 13 bases agree with TRBD2. The CDR3 has 15 amino acids. With V trimmed by 5 bases and J by 6 bases, 7 bases remained unmatched. Looked up from germline, CDR1 is MDHEN and CDR2 is SYDVKM. CDR3 nucleotides: TGTGCCAGCAGTGGGACTAGCGGGAACACCGGCGAGCAGTACTTC. It specifies CASSGTSGNTGEQYF.

This clonotype appeared a few times. The V and J genes are TRBV29-1 and TRBJ2-3; possibly TRBD1 or TRBD2 for D (5 bases each). The CDR3 totals 16 residues. The germline V and J ends were trimmed by 4 bases and 0 bases, with 17 bases remaining between them. Per germline, CDR1 SQVTM and CDR2 ANQGSEA. CDR3 in DNA: TGCAGCGTTGGGGGCGGCAGACTATCTAGCACAGATACGCAGTATTTT. Its protein product is CSVGGGRLSSTDTQYF.

The chain is built from TRBV29-1 and TRBJ1-2; the match to TRBD1 covers 11 bases. This CDR3 is built from 16 residues. Per the germline V gene, CDR1 is SQVTM and CDR2 is ANQGSEA. V lost 6 bases to trimming and J lost 6 bases; unmatched junction nucleotides: 15. CDR3 in amino acids: CSVRFRDRGSNHGYTF. The CDR3 region has the DNA TGCAGCGTGCGTTTCCGGGACAGGGGGTCGAACCATGGCTACACCTTC.

This clonotype has at least ten counts. The chain carries TRBV11-2 and TRBJ2-5, with 7 bases fitting TRBD2. V shed 4 bases, J shed 2 bases, and the junction held 10 bases outside the gene matches. This CDR3 is 16 amino acids long. Germline CDR1 reads SGHAT; CDR2 reads FQNNGV. The CDR3 spells CASSSTPTSLQETQYF. In DNA, the CDR3 is TGTGCCAGCAGCTCTACCCCGACTAGCTTACAAGAGACCCAGTACTTC.

This clonotype was counted only a few times. The chain is built from TRBV4-3 and TRBJ1-1; D not certain. Trimming cost V 0 bases and J 5 bases, with 7 bases left between them. CDR1 and CDR2 (germline): LGHNA, YSLEER. This CDR3 is built from 13 residues. CDR3 sequence: CASSQDSVTEAFF. The CDR3 DNA follows: TGCGCCAGCAGCCAAGATTCGGTTACTGAAGCTTTCTTT.

This clonotype was seen ten or more times. The CDR3 sequence is CASSLDGGSMIYEQYF. In DNA, the CDR3 is TGTGCCAGCAGCTTGGACGGGGGGAGTATGATCTACGAGCAGTACTTC. V gene TRBV5-5 combines with J gene TRBJ2-7, with 7 bases matching TRBD2. This CDR3 has 16 residues. CDR1 is SGHKS, CDR2 YYEKEE, per germline (reference sequence). V gave up 0 bases and J gave up 3 bases; unmatched junction bases: 9. Using reference TRBV5-5 and TRBJ2-7 for the parts outside the CDR3, the full variable domain is DAGVTQSPTHLIKTRGQQVTLRCSPISGHKSVSWYQQVLGQGPQFIFQYYEKEERGRGNFPDRFSARQFPNYSSELNVNALLLGDSALYLCASSLDGGSMIYEQYFGPGTRLTVT.